These 12 T cell receptor beta chains were sequenced from one sample in a study of T cell changes during pregnancy in multiple sclerosis (dated by TCRdb to between 2019 and 2020). Libraries were built with the immunoSEQ multiplex PCR assay. TCRdb re-hosts the immuneACCESS table, in-frame sequences only. Its copies lack some clones; in the studies checked, an unresolved V gene accounts for under half of them, and the cause for the rest is not known. Within this sample are about 20,000 clones, with roughly nine tenths of them counted one time only. Clones ranked in the top ten supply 0.67% of the sample. The source was CD4+ T cells from peripheral blood mononuclear cells, collected in the third trimester of pregnancy. These receptor sequences come from a female donor in good health, enrolled as a control in a pregnancy study.

The CDR3 coding sequence is TGTGCCAGCAGCTTAACTCCCGGGACAGACTATGGCTACACCTTC. Protein sequence: CASSLTPGTDYGYTF. V usage is TRBV7-3 and J usage is TRBJ1-2; the match to TRBD1 covers 7 bases. This CDR3 has 15 amino acids. CDR1 is SGHTA, CDR2 FQGTGA, per germline. V was clipped by 0 bases and J by 3 bases; unmatched bases: 4. The full variable domain, rest sourced from reference TRBV7-3 and TRBJ1-2, is GAGVSQTPSNKVTEKGKYVELRCDPISGHTALYWYRQSLGQGPEFLIYFQGTGAADDSGLPNDRFFAVRPEGSVSTLKIQRTERGDSAVYLCASSLTPGTDYGYTFGSGTRLTVV.

The chain couples TRBV19 to TRBJ2-5; 12 bases are shared with TRBD2. Germline CDR1 is LNHDA and CDR2 is SQIVND (reference sequence). V lost 7 bases to trimming and J lost 1 base; unmatched junction nucleotides: 4. The CDR3 has 15 residues. The CDR3 DNA sequence: TGTGCCAGTAAGAGGACTAGCGGGACCCAAGAGACCCAGTACTTC. Translation gives CASKRTSGTQETQYF.

The V call is TRBV11-2, the J call TRBJ2-7, with D tentatively TRBD1 (6 bases). Germline CDR1 reads SGHAT; CDR2 reads FQNNGV. Trimming took 4 bases from V and 2 from J, leaving 18 bases between them. The CDR3 contains 16 residues. The CDR3 reads CASSSLRNRDAYEQYF. The CDR3 bases are TGTGCCAGCAGCTCCCTCCGGAACAGGGATGCCTACGAGCAGTACTTC.

CDR3 sequence reads: CASSRPGTVNTEAFF. CDR3 nucleotide sequence: TGTGCCAGTAGTCGTCCCGGGACAGTGAACACTGAAGCTTTCTTT. The J gene is TRBJ1-1, the V gene TRBV19; 7 nucleotides align to TRBD1. With 5 bases clipped from V and 0 bases from J, the junction kept 6 bases outside the gene matches. Germline V gives CDR1 LNHDA, CDR2 SQIVND (reference sequence). The CDR3 loop spans 15 amino acids.

The gene calls are TRBV29-1 and TRBJ1-4, with no clear D. Germline CDR1 SQVTM, CDR2 ANQGSEA. Between the trimmed V and J ends, which lost 6 bases and 4 bases, there was a span of 15 bases. This CDR3 contains 14 residues. The CDR3 region has the DNA TGCAGCGTCCCTGGCGGGTTTGGTAATGAAAAACTGTTTTTT. Amino acid sequence: CSVPGGFGNEKLFF.

DNA of the CDR3: TGTGCCAGCAGCTTGGTCGGGAGGGCTGAAGCTTTCTTT. Translating it yields CASSLVGRAEAFF. V gene TRBV5-4 combines with J gene TRBJ1-1; D is undetermined. This CDR3 region has 13 residues. Per the germline V gene, CDR1 is SGHNT and CDR2 is YYREEE (reference sequence). The V end was cut by 0 bases, the J end by 6 bases, with 9 bases between. Using reference TRBV5-4 and TRBJ1-1 for the parts outside the CDR3, the full variable domain is ETGVTQSPTHLIKTRGQQVTLRCSSQSGHNTVSWYQQALGQGPQFIFQYYREEENGRGNFPPRFSGLQFPNYSSELNVNALELDDSALYLCASSLVGRAEAFFGQGTRLTVV.

This clone was seen once. V and J are TRBV5-1 and TRBJ1-1; TRBD1 is a possible D gene (5 bases). CDR1 SGHRS and CDR2 YFSETQ come from the germline V gene. Deletions cut 4 bases from V and 1 base from J, with 17 bases between. The CDR3 is 16 residues long. CDR3 in amino acids: CASSPRPGLTNTEAFF. In nucleotides, the CDR3 is TGCGCCAGCAGCCCCCGGCCAGGGTTAACGAACACTGAAGCTTTCTTT.

The chain carries TRBV9 and TRBJ2-1; the match to TRBD2 covers 7 bases. Germline loops: CDR1 SGDLS, CDR2 YYNGEE. This CDR3 comprises 15 residues. The ends lost 0 bases at V and 1 base at J; junction bases unmatched: 1. This CDR3 reads CASSVGTRSYNEQFF. The CDR3 DNA reads TGTGCCAGCAGCGTAGGGACTAGGTCCTACAATGAGCAGTTCTTC.

The sample holds a few counts of this clone. This chain links TRBV7-9 with TRBJ1-1; the D gene is possibly TRBD1 (6 bases). The CDR3 covers 14 residues. Deletions cut 8 bases from V and 3 bases from J, with 16 bases between. The germline gives CDR1 SEHNR, CDR2 FQNEAQ (reference sequence). The CDR3 sequence is CASRATGRDTEAFF. CDR3 bases: TGTGCCAGCCGGGCAACAGGGCGGGACACTGAAGCTTTCTTT.

The chain links TRBV11-1 to TRBJ2-1, with a weak D call TRBD2 (6 bases). The CDR3 runs 13 residues. Germline CDR1 and CDR2: SGHAT and FQDESV (reference sequence). V lost 5 bases and J 8 bases, leaving 13 bases between the germline ends. In nucleotides, the CDR3 is TGTGCCAGCAGCCAGAGGCGGGACTATGAGCAGTTCTTC. Its translation is CASSQRRDYEQFF.

J is TRBJ1-5 and V is TRBV28; tentatively, D is TRBD1 (6 bases). The CDR3 has 14 amino acids. CDR1 MDHEN and CDR2 SYDVKM come from the germline V gene. Trimming removed 6 bases from V and 3 bases from J, with 12 bases in between. The CDR3 DNA sequence: TGTGCCAGCAGGACAGGTAGCTCCAATCAGCCCCAGCATTTT. Translation: CASRTGSSNQPQHF.

This chain connects TRBV5-4 to TRBJ2-6, with 13 nucleotides matching TRBD2. The J segment lost 0 bases and the V segment lost 3 bases, leaving 6 bases of the junction unmatched. CDR1 is SGHNT and CDR2 is YYREEE in the germline V gene (reference sequence). This CDR3 comprises 19 residues. CDR3 protein: CASSSGLAGVTSGANVLTF. The CDR3 nucleotides are TGTGCCAGCAGCTCCGGACTAGCGGGGGTGACCTCTGGGGCCAACGTCCTGACTTTC.